This T cell receptor beta chain was documented in a study of shared clonotypes between healthy human individuals. On this clone: What it recognizes is unknown.

Study-wide points: Blood was the only sampled material, and tissue repertoires likely differ.

V gave up 4 bases and J gave up 4 bases, with 16 bases separating them. Germline V gene data show CDR1 as SGHDN and CDR2 as FVKESK. CDR3 length: 15 residues. Assay: immunoSEQ multiplex PCR; the TCRdb copy retains only in-frame clones and omits some. The profile covers roughly 490,000 clones, with 76% appearing a single time and 13% taken by the ten largest. The V and J genes are TRBV14 and TRBJ2-5, with D possibly matching TRBD1 (5 bases). Material for sequencing was PBMCs. The clonotype originates from a woman in her thirties or forties in good health. Some clones in this sample may be carry-over from other donors' samples. The CDR3 region is CASSPWTRGLETQYF. CDR3 sequence (DNA): TGTGCCAGCAGCCCCTGGACAAGGGGCCTAGAGACCCAGTACTTC.